Sequencing of this T cell receptor (beta chain) was carried out in a study of T cells in narcolepsy. TCRdb's copy holds only in-frame clones and misses some; the assay was immunoSEQ multiplex PCR. The sample yields 28,000 or so clones, around nine tenths seen once. The germline CDR1 and CDR2 sequences are MNHNS and SASEGT. With 5 bases clipped from V and 4 bases from J, the junction kept 4 bases outside the gene matches. This CDR3 region has 15 residues. This clone was observed a few times. This receptor was taken from a human donor with narcolepsy. The chain is built from TRBV6-1 and TRBJ2-1; 11 bases map to TRBD2. The material sequenced was CD45RA- memory CD4+ T cells from PBMCs. The CDR3 loop reads CASSLAGGRYNEQFF. CDR3 DNA: TGTGCCAGCAGTCTAGCGGGGGGCCGGTACAATGAGCAGTTCTTC.